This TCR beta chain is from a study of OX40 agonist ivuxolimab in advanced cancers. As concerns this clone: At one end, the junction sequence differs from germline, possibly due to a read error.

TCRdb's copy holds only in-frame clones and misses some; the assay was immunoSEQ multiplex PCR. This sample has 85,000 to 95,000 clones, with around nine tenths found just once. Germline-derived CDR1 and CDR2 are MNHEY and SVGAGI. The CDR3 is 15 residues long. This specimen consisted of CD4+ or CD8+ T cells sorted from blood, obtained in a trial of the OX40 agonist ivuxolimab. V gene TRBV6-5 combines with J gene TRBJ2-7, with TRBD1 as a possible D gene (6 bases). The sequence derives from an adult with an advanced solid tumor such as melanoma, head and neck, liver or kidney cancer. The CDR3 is CASSPPRGISHEQYF. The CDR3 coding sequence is TGTGCCAGCAGTCCCCCCAGGGGCATCTCCCACGAGCAGTACTTC.